The 17 T cell receptor beta chains given below trace back to one sample, sequenced in a study of blood T cells in healthy people across ages (dated by TCRdb to 2014 to 2015). Receptors were amplified or captured by 5' RACE. The reads were generated on an Illumina HiSeq 2500. A second PCR of about 6 to 11 cycles was performed with a sample-barcoded 5' primer and a J-beta primer mix. TCRdb redid the processing of the public reads, applying fastp at Q25 and MiXCR, and retained in-frame beta chains. Each CDR3 protein gets just one entry, which takes the most common genes and DNA from the rows behind it. The sample records roughly 1.5 million distinct CDR3 sequences, 35% to 45% of which are singletons. Under 5% of the sample lies in the top ten. The sequenced sample was blood. These receptors all come from a woman aged 18-30 years in good health.

This clonotype was detected a few times. The V gene is TRBV7-2, the J gene TRBJ2-5, with 13 nucleotides matching TRBD2. The CDR3 has 16 residues. V lost 5 bases to trimming and J lost 5 bases; unmatched junction nucleotides: 8. Per the germline V gene, CDR1 is SGHTA and CDR2 is FQGNSA. This CDR3 reads CASSLGLAGEGETQYF. For the CDR3, the DNA is TGTGCCAGCAGCCTTGGACTAGCGGGAGAGGGTGAGACCCAGTACTTC.

This clonotype was seen more than once but under ten times. This chain uses TRBV9 with TRBJ2-1; D uncertain. Trimming took 2 bases from V and 8 from J, leaving 17 bases between them. Germline CDR1 is SGDLS and CDR2 is YYNGEE. This CDR3 is built from 15 residues. The CDR3 here is CASSVTALLEHEQFF. CDR3 nucleotides: TGTGCCAGCAGCGTCACTGCCCTCCTAGAACATGAGCAGTTCTTC.

This clonotype showed up just a few times. The chain combines TRBV6-5 with TRBJ2-3; D gene ambiguous. The V end lost 6 bases, the J end lost 1 base, and 14 bases lay between the germline ends. This CDR3 has 15 residues. CDR1 and CDR2 (germline): MNHEY, SVGAGI. CDR3 in DNA: TGTGCCAGCAGCCGCTCCAGACTTGGCACAGATACGCAGTATTTT. Protein: CASSRSRLGTDTQYF.

This clonotype was detected only once. The chain has TRBV7-2 and TRBJ1-6, with 7 bases identical to TRBD1. The germline gives CDR1 SGHTA, CDR2 FQGNSA. Trimming removed 1 base from V and 5 bases from J; junction bases left unmatched: 2. This CDR3 is built from 15 residues. As DNA, the CDR3 is TGTGCCAGCAGCTTAGGGGGACAGAATAATTCACCCCTCCACTTT. Translation: CASSLGGQNNSPLHF.

The chain links TRBV6-6 to TRBJ1-5; 9 nucleotides align to TRBD1. The V segment lost 7 bases and the J segment 9 bases; nucleotides outside the gene matches: 7. The CDR3 is 13 amino acids. Germline loops: CDR1 MNHNY, CDR2 SVGAGI (reference sequence). CDR3 DNA sequence: TGTGCCAGCACGGGACAGGGAAGGAGGCCCCAGCATTTT. It translates to CASTGQGRRPQHF.

V gene TRBV20-1 combines with J gene TRBJ2-2; TRBD1 matches at 7 bases. CDR1 is DFQATT and CDR2 is SNEGSKA in the germline V gene (reference sequence). Trimming removed 2 bases from V and 5 bases from J; junction bases left unmatched: 5. The CDR3 sequence is 14 residues long. DNA of the CDR3: TGCAGTGCTAGAACCGGGACAGTGACCGGGGAGCTGTTTTTT. It translates to CSARTGTVTGELFF.

V is TRBV7-2 and J is TRBJ2-5, with D possibly being TRBD1 (5 bases). Deletions cut 6 bases from V and 11 bases from J, with 19 bases between. Per germline, CDR1 SGHTA and CDR2 FQGNSA. This CDR3 is built from 13 residues. CDR3 protein: CASRGRAPTEQYF. In DNA, the CDR3 is TGTGCCAGCAGAGGCAGGGCCCCCACTGAGCAGTACTTC. Variable domain in full (rest from reference TRBV7-2 and TRBJ2-5): GAGVSQSPSNKVTEKGKDVELRCDPISGHTALYWYRQSLGQGLEFLIYFQGNSAPDKSGLPSDRFSAERTGGSVSTLTIQRTQQEDSAVYLCASRGRAPTEQYFGPGTRLLVL.

The chain couples TRBV6-5 to TRBJ2-7; D call uncertain. The germline V and J ends were trimmed by 2 bases and 0 bases, with 8 bases remaining between them. Germline V gene data show CDR1 as MNHEY and CDR2 as SVGAGI. This CDR3 region has 14 residues. The CDR3: CASSYGLSSYEQYF. CDR3 coding DNA: TGTGCCAGCAGTTACGGGCTTAGCTCCTACGAGCAGTACTTC.

The chain is built from TRBV6-2 or TRBV6-3 and TRBJ2-5, with TRBD2 matching over 13 bases. CDR1 and CDR2 (germline): MNHEY, SVGEGT. This CDR3 has 20 residues. V shed 0 bases, J shed 11 bases, and the junction held 21 bases outside the gene matches. CDR3 nucleotides: TGTGCCAGCAGTTACTCGATGAGGACTAGCGGGAGAGCAAACTACAATGAGCAGTACTTC. It encodes CASSYSMRTSGRANYNEQYF.

This chain links TRBV7-2 with TRBJ2-1; TRBD1 agrees at 10 bases. V lost 5 bases to trimming and J lost 14 bases; unmatched junction nucleotides: 6. The germline gives CDR1 SGHTA, CDR2 FQGNSA. CDR3 length: 12 amino acids. The CDR3 here is CASSIGQGEKFF. The CDR3, as DNA: TGTGCCAGCAGCATCGGACAGGGGGAGAAGTTCTTC.

J is TRBJ1-2 and V is TRBV2; D not certain. Germline loops: CDR1 SNHLY, CDR2 FYNNEI. The CDR3 is made up of 15 amino acids. The V end was cut by 2 bases, the J end by 4 bases, with 14 bases between. The CDR3, as DNA: TGTGCCAGCAGTGAAAGGGAGGGCGGACCCTATGGCTACACCTTC. Encoded protein: CASSEREGGPYGYTF.

V usage is TRBV29-1 and J usage is TRBJ2-4; perhaps TRBD1 as D (6 bases). CDR3 length equals 12 residues. Trimming pared 3 bases from V and 10 bases from J, leaving 13 bases between. Germline-derived CDR1 and CDR2 are SQVTM and ANQGSEA. CDR3 sequence reads: CSVETGPGIQYF. The CDR3 DNA reads TGCAGCGTTGAGACAGGCCCCGGTATTCAGTACTTC.

V and J are TRBV27 and TRBJ2-6, with D unclear. There are 13 residues in the CDR3. V dropped 5 bases and J dropped 5 bases, with 7 bases sitting between them. Germline V gene lookup returns CDR1 MNHEY and CDR2 SMNVEV (reference sequence). The CDR3 sequence is CASSLDRANVLTF. CDR3 nucleotides: TGTGCCAGCAGTCTCGATAGGGCCAACGTCCTGACTTTC.

Only one count was recorded for this clonotype. The V call is TRBV27, the J call TRBJ2-7; TRBD2 matches 8 bases. V gave up 3 bases and J gave up 2 bases; unmatched junction bases: 6. Per the germline V gene, CDR1 is MNHEY and CDR2 is SMNVEV (reference sequence). CDR3 size: 15 residues. The CDR3 nucleotides read TGTGCCAGCAGTTTGGAGCGGGGGCCAACCTACGAGCAGTACTTC. Its protein is CASSLERGPTYEQYF.

This chain joins TRBV13 and TRBJ1-6; maybe TRBD1 (6 bases). The CDR3 is made up of 15 amino acids. Looked up from germline, CDR1 is PRHDT and CDR2 is FYEKMQ (reference sequence). Trimming took off 0 bases at V and 9 bases at J, with 12 bases between the two ends. As DNA, the CDR3 is TGTGCCAGCAGCTTAGGAACAGGGTGGATTTCACCCCTCCACTTT. This codes for CASSLGTGWISPLHF.

J is TRBJ2-1 and V is TRBV25-1; tentatively, D is TRBD1 (5 bases). The CDR3 is made up of 17 amino acids. CDR1 and CDR2 from the germline V gene are MGHDK and SYGVNS. Trimming shortened V by 5 bases and J by 8 bases, and 25 bases separated the two germline ends. The DNA for the CDR3 is TGTGCCAGCAGTAGACCCCCGGGTCGATCAGGGAACGATGAGCAGTTCTTC. Protein product: CASSRPPGRSGNDEQFF.

For this clonotype: Since no conserved phenylalanine or tryptophan closes the CDR3, a read error is the likely cause. The chain couples TRBV12-3 or TRBV12-4 to TRBJ2-3; 11 bases map to TRBD2. J was trimmed by 5 bases and V by 6 bases; bases with no gene match: 10. The CDR3 covers 16 residues. CDR3 amino acids: CASSPPRLAGIDTQYS. The CDR3 DNA reads TGTGCCAGCAGCCCACCCCGACTAGCGGGAATAGATACGCAGTATTCT.